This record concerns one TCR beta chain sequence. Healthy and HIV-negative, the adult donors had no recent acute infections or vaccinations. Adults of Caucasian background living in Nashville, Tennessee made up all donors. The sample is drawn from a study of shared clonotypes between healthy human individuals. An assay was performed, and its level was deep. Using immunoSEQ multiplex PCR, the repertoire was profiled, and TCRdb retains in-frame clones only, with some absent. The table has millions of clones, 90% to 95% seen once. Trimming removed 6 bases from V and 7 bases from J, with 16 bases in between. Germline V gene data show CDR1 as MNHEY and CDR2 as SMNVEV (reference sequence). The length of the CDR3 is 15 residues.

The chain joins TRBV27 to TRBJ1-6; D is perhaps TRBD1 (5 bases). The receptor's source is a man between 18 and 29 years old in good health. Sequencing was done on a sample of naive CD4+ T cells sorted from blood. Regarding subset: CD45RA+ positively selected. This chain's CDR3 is CASSPTVDWNSPLHF. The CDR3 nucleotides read TGTGCCAGCAGCCCGACAGTTGATTGGAATTCACCCCTCCACTTT.